These 20 T cell receptor beta chains share one sample of origin, sequenced in a study of blood T cell repertoires in COVID-19. TCRdb's table, derived via immunoSEQ multiplex PCR, lists solely in-frame clones and lacks some. Found here are roughly 230,000 clones, around 88% of them singletons; the top ten hold just over 8.5%. Sequencing was carried out using peripheral blood. These TCRs come from a man aged 40-50 years with active or convalescent COVID-19.

This chain connects TRBV15 to TRBJ2-1, with D possibly matching TRBD1 (6 bases). This CDR3 contains 13 residues. V lost 3 bases and J 14 bases, leaving 17 bases between the germline ends. The germline V gene has CDR1 LNHNV and CDR2 YYDKDF (reference sequence). CDR3 sequence (DNA): TGTGCCACCAGCAGTCAAACCGGGTCAGGGGAGTTCTTC. Translating gives CATSSQTGSGEFF.

CDR3: CASSLSQTSSYEQYF. CDR3 DNA sequence: TGTGCCAGCAGCTTGTCGCAGACTAGCTCCTACGAGCAGTACTTC. The rearrangement uses TRBV13 and TRBJ2-7; D possibly corresponds to TRBD2 (6 bases). V was trimmed by 3 bases and J by 0 bases, leaving 12 bases between them. The length of the CDR3 is 15 residues. CDR1 is PRHDT and CDR2 is FYEKMQ in the germline V gene (reference sequence).

In its sample, this clone was seen many times. The chain combines TRBV7-9 with TRBJ2-2, with 13 bases identical to TRBD2. V was clipped by 5 bases and J by 6 bases; unmatched bases: 6. The germline V gene has CDR1 SEHNR and CDR2 FQNEAQ (reference sequence). The length of the CDR3 is 16 residues. CDR3 in DNA: TGTGCCAGCAGCCCGACTAGCGGGGGGCAGGCCGGGGAGCTGTTTTTT. Its protein is CASSPTSGGQAGELFF.

The V and J genes are TRBV24-1 and TRBJ1-2, with 9 bases identical to TRBD1. The CDR3 has 18 amino acids. Germline-derived CDR1 and CDR2 are KGHDR and SFDVKD. The V gene end was trimmed by 4 bases and the J gene end by 0 bases; junction bases not matched to a gene: 11. The CDR3 coding sequence is TGTGCCACCAGTGAGCCACACAGGGGGCGCAAAGCTAACTATGGCTACACCTTC. Its translation: CATSEPHRGRKANYGYTF.

In this sample, this clone turned up once. The CDR3 nucleotides read TGTGCCTGGAGTCTCAGGGGACGGAAAAATTCACCCCTCCACTTT. It translates to CAWSLRGRKNSPLHF. This chain links TRBV30 with TRBJ1-6, with a weak D call TRBD1 (6 bases). Germline values: CDR1 GTSNPN, CDR2 SVGIG (reference sequence). This CDR3 is built from 15 residues. V was shortened by 2 bases and J by 7 bases, with 15 bases between the two germline ends.

This clone was counted once. The chain links TRBV30 to TRBJ1-5, with 7 bases that match TRBD1. The CDR3 has 13 residues. V was pared by 8 bases and J by 5 bases, with 9 bases of the junction left unmatched. The germline V gene encodes CDR1 GTSNPN and CDR2 SVGIG (reference sequence). This CDR3 is CAVSGGIDQPQHF. In DNA, the CDR3 is TGTGCCGTTTCAGGGGGTATAGATCAGCCCCAGCATTTT.

This rearrangement joins TRBV16 to TRBJ2-5, with TRBD1 matching 8 bases. V lost 4 bases, J lost 3 bases, and 4 bases stayed unmatched. Germline CDR1 and CDR2: KGHSY and FQNENV. This CDR3 comprises 14 residues. In DNA form, the CDR3 reads TGTGCCAGCAGCCTGGGACAGGCGAAAGAGACCCAGTACTTC. Amino acids: CASSLGQAKETQYF.

In this sample, this clone turned up once. The rearrangement links TRBV30 to TRBJ1-1, with D unresolved. V lost 4 bases to trimming and J lost 5 bases, with 11 bases between them. CDR1 is GTSNPN and CDR2 is SVGIG in the germline V gene (reference sequence). The CDR3 consists of 12 residues. The CDR3 region is CAWTRGLTEAFF. DNA of the CDR3: TGTGCCTGGACTCGAGGACTAACTGAAGCTTTCTTT. The whole variable domain, filled in from reference TRBV30 and TRBJ1-1, reads SQTIHQWPATLVQPVGSPLSLECTVEGTSNPNLYWYRQAAGRGLQLLFYSVGIGQISSEVPQNLSASRPQDRQFILSSKKLLLSDSGFYLCAWTRGLTEAFFGQGTRLTVV.

The chain joins TRBV14 to TRBJ2-7; 8 nucleotides match TRBD1. Per germline, CDR1 SGHDN and CDR2 FVKESK. Losses at the gene ends were 0 bases for V and 2 bases for J; bases not matched to a gene: 12. This CDR3 comprises 18 residues. The CDR3 is CASSQDRDRTGFTYEQYF. The CDR3 DNA follows: TGTGCCAGCAGCCAAGATAGGGACAGGACCGGATTCACCTACGAGCAGTACTTC.

J is TRBJ1-2 and V is TRBV10-3, with TRBD1 matching 8 bases. Trimming cost V 5 bases and J 8 bases; bases outside gene matches: 13. Germline V gene lookup returns CDR1 ENHRY and CDR2 SYGVKD. The CDR3 sequence is 15 residues long. CDR3 region: CAISPILGAGGGYTF. The CDR3 DNA follows: TGTGCCATCAGTCCCATTCTTGGGGCAGGGGGCGGCTACACCTTC.

The V gene is TRBV11-3, the J gene TRBJ2-5; tentative D call: TRBD2 (6 bases). Trimming stripped 3 bases from V and 2 bases from J, with 13 bases between. The CDR3 length is 15 residues. From germline, CDR1 is SGHNT and CDR2 YENEEA. CDR3 sequence (DNA): TGTGCCAGCAGCTTCGGGCTAGCGCCGCAAGAGACCCAGTACTTC. It translates to CASSFGLAPQETQYF.

In its sample, this clone was seen a few times. This sequence joins TRBV30 and TRBJ2-3, with 10 bases identical to TRBD2. V trimming: 3 bases; J trimming: 0 bases; junction bases outside the gene matches: 3. Germline-derived CDR1 and CDR2 are GTSNPN and SVGIG (reference sequence). The CDR3 has 15 residues. The CDR3 bases are TGTGCCTGGAGGGTAGCGGGGGGCAGCACAGATACGCAGTATTTT. It yields the protein CAWRVAGGSTDTQYF.

The chain is built from TRBV11-2 and TRBJ2-3, with TRBD2 matching 7 bases. The CDR3 covers 16 residues. Germline V gene sequence: CDR1 SGHAT, CDR2 FQNNGV. The trim removed 3 bases at V and 1 base at J, leaving 7 bases unmatched. CDR3 loop: CASSLGRVGGTDTQYF. For the CDR3, the DNA is TGTGCCAGCAGCTTGGGGAGGGTGGGGGGCACAGATACGCAGTATTTT.

J is TRBJ2-3 and V is TRBV7-9; 8 bases agree with TRBD1. The germline CDR1 and CDR2 sequences are SEHNR and FQNEAQ (reference sequence). V lost 1 base, J lost 3 bases, and 3 bases stayed unmatched. There are 15 residues in the CDR3. The CDR3 DNA reads as TGTGCCAGCAGCTTAGACCAGGGGGCTACAGATACGCAGTATTTT. It translates to CASSLDQGATDTQYF.

This chain joins TRBV11-3 and TRBJ1-6; TRBD1 might be the D (6 bases). Germline-derived CDR1 and CDR2 are SGHNT and YENEEA. V lost 3 bases to trimming and J lost 10 bases, with 10 bases between them. The CDR3 runs 13 residues. The CDR3 region has the DNA TGTGCCAGCAGCTTTTACAGGGACTCACCCCTCCACTTT. This gives the protein CASSFYRDSPLHF.

The J gene is TRBJ1-1, the V gene TRBV7-9, with unresolved D. The CDR3 spans 13 residues. Germline CDR1 reads SEHNR; CDR2 reads FQNEAQ (reference sequence). Trimming took 5 bases from V and 1 from J, leaving 8 bases between them. The CDR3, as DNA: TGTGCCAGCAGCACACAGTCGAACACTGAAGCTTTCTTT. Protein product: CASSTQSNTEAFF.

The chain recombines TRBV7-9 with TRBJ2-2, with D uncertain. Per the germline V gene, CDR1 is SEHNR and CDR2 is FQNEAQ (reference sequence). The CDR3 is made up of 15 amino acids. Deletions cut 5 bases from V and 5 bases from J, with 15 bases between. The CDR3 nucleotides are TGTGCCAGCAGCCAAACCGCCACGCGTACCGGGGAGCTGTTTTTT. Encoded protein: CASSQTATRTGELFF.

This clone was detected a few times. The chain links TRBV4-2 to TRBJ1-5, with 7 bases matching TRBD1. CDR1 and CDR2 from the germline V gene are LGHNA and YNFKEQ. The CDR3 loop spans 17 amino acids. V was clipped by 0 bases and J by 5 bases; unmatched bases: 10. The CDR3 sequence is CASSQDREAGGDQPQHF. The CDR3, as DNA: TGTGCCAGCAGCCAAGATAGGGAGGCAGGGGGTGATCAGCCCCAGCATTTT.

The chain links TRBV21-1 to TRBJ2-7; the table's D call, TRBD2, has no DNA check behind it. TRBV21-1 is classified as a pseudogene. CDR3 length equals 16 residues. CDR3 bases: TGTGCCAGCAGCAAATCGGCGGGGCTCCTAGCCTACGAGCAGTACTTC. It translates to CASSKSAGLLAYEQYF.

This chain joins TRBV19 and TRBJ2-7, with a possible D match to TRBD2 (6 bases). Trimming cost V 3 bases and J 0 bases, with 15 bases left between them. The CDR3 runs 16 residues. Per the germline V gene, CDR1 is LNHDA and CDR2 is SQIVND (reference sequence). CDR3 DNA: TGTGCCAGTAGTATCGGGGGTCGGGGATTCTCCTACGAGCAGTACTTC. Translated: CASSIGGRGFSYEQYF. Full variable domain (remainder filled in from reference TRBV19 and TRBJ2-7): DGGITQSPKYLFRKEGQNVTLSCEQNLNHDAMYWYRQDPGQGLRLIYYSQIVNDFQKGDIAEGYSVSREKKESFPLTVTSAQKNPTAFYLCASSIGGRGFSYEQYFGPGTRLTVT.